The following is a TCR beta chain sequence with its context. Its target is unknown. Profiled with immunoSEQ multiplex PCR; TCRdb holds only in-frame clones, not every one. The sample holds about 42,000 clones, about 81% seen once. These data are taken from a study of STAT3 mutations in large granular lymphocyte leukemia. Findings and caveats of the study: Every T-LGLL patient had at least one immunodominant TCRbeta clonotype. Clonal expansion was inferred from other time points because no sample existed at each clone's first appearance.

Trimming took off 3 bases at V and 0 bases at J, with 8 bases between the two ends. CDR1 and CDR2 from the germline V gene are SGHRS and YFSETQ. The CDR3 covers 14 residues. Sequencing was performed on PBMCs. V is TRBV5-1 and J is TRBJ2-3, with TRBD2 as a possible D gene (6 bases). The sequence came from a human donor with T large granular lymphocyte leukemia. Some clones in this sample may be carry-over from other donors' samples. The CDR3 nucleotides read TGCGCCAGCAGCTCGGGGGAGAGCACAGATACGCAGTATTTT. Translation gives CASSSGESTDTQYF. The variable domain in full, with the rest retrieved from reference TRBV5-1 and TRBJ2-3, is KAGVTQTPRYLIKTRGQQVTLSCSPISGHRSVSWYQQTPGQGLQFLFEYFSETQRNKGNFPGRFSGRQFSNSRSEMNVSTLELGDSALYLCASSSGESTDTQYFGPGTRLTVL.